The rows below give T cell receptor beta chains drawn from one sample of a study of PD-1 blockade in classical Hodgkin lymphoma. Measured with immunoSEQ multiplex PCR; TCRdb has only the in-frame clones, and not every one. The sample comprises some 25,000 clones, roughly four fifths of which are singletons, and about 9.9% rests with the top ten. Source: peripheral blood mononuclear cells (PBMCs), taken before the second cycle of nivolumab. The receptors were sampled from a human donor with classical Hodgkin lymphoma. Both conserved end residues are part of each CDR3. Fields, in order: D gene, clone size, V gene, CDR3 length, J gene, CDR3 protein, CDR3 DNA. The D gene is left open where the match is weak. Where a row states a size, it is once, few, many or the class of an expanded clone; other rows omit it.

D: TRBD1; size: .; V: TRBV5-1; length: 15; J: TRBJ2-5; CDR3: CASSPDRVGQETQYF; DNA: TGCGCCAGCAGCCCCGACAGGGTCGGGCAAGAGACCCAGTACTTC
D: .; size: .; V: TRBV2; length: 14; J: TRBJ1-1; CDR3: CASNVLVGETEAFF; DNA: TGTGCCAGCAATGTATTAGTGGGCGAAACTGAAGCTTTCTTT
D: TRBD2; size: .; V: TRBV11-1; length: 16; J: TRBJ2-1; CDR3: CASSRGRLAGDNEQFF; DNA: TGTGCCAGCAGTCGAGGGCGGCTAGCGGGGGACAATGAGCAGTTCTTC
D: .; size: .; V: TRBV7-2; length: 15; J: TRBJ2-2; CDR3: CASSLWESNTGELFF; DNA: TGTGCCAGCAGCTTATGGGAGTCGAACACCGGGGAGCTGTTTTTT
D: .; size: .; V: TRBV21-1; length: 13; J: TRBJ2-1; CDR3: CASQLATRAEQFF; DNA: TGTGCCAGCCAGCTGGCAACCCGAGCTGAGCAGTTCTTC
D: .; size: .; V: TRBV27; length: 14; J: TRBJ2-1; CDR3: CASSLSTRGNEQFF; DNA: TGTGCCAGCAGTTTATCGACTCGGGGCAATGAGCAGTTCTTC
D: .; size: .; V: TRBV7-9; length: 12; J: TRBJ1-5; CDR3: CASSLEAGPQHF; DNA: TGTGCCAGCAGCTTAGAGGCCGGGCCCCAGCATTTT
D: TRBD1; size: .; V: TRBV7-9; length: 15; J: TRBJ1-2; CDR3: CASSSGTGNYYGYTF; DNA: TGTGCCAGCAGCTCCGGGACAGGGAATTACTATGGCTACACCTTC
D: .; size: .; V: TRBV7-6; length: 13; J: TRBJ1-5; CDR3: CASSPSGNQPQHF; DNA: TGTGCCAGCAGCCCCAGCGGCAATCAGCCCCAGCATTTT
D: .; size: .; V: TRBV7-9; length: 12; J: TRBJ2-5; CDR3: CASSSSAETQYF; DNA: TGTGCCAGCAGCTCCTCTGCAGAGACCCAGTACTTC
D: TRBD1; size: .; V: TRBV27; length: 17; J: TRBJ1-2; CDR3: CASSLSIWDRGTHGYTF; DNA: TGTGCCAGCAGTTTATCGATCTGGGACAGGGGGACCCATGGCTACACCTTC
D: .; size: .; V: TRBV7-9; length: 14; J: TRBJ1-6; CDR3: CASSYRDVISPLHF; DNA: TGTGCCAGCAGTTACAGGGATGTAATTTCACCCCTCCACTTT
D: TRBD1; size: .; V: TRBV7-9; length: 14; J: TRBJ2-7; CDR3: CASSLGQGFYEQYF; DNA: TGTGCCAGCAGCTTAGGACAGGGTTTTTACGAGCAGTACTTC
D: .; size: .; V: TRBV9; length: 16; J: TRBJ2-3; CDR3: CASSVGAGANTDTQYF; DNA: TGTGCCAGCAGCGTAGGGGCAGGGGCAAACACAGATACGCAGTATTTT
D: .; size: .; V: TRBV20-1; length: 11; J: TRBJ2-3; CDR3: CSAGPEDTQYF; DNA: TGCAGTGCCGGACCCGAGGATACGCAGTATTTT
D: TRBD2; size: medium-sized; V: TRBV5-4; length: 16; J: TRBJ2-1; CDR3: CASSPTLAGTNNEQFF; DNA: TGTGCCAGCAGCCCGACACTAGCGGGGACAAACAATGAGCAGTTCTTC
D: .; size: .; V: TRBV5-1; length: 15; J: TRBJ2-5; CDR3: CASSLVAGGQETQYF; DNA: TGCGCCAGCAGCTTGGTGGCGGGCGGCCAAGAGACCCAGTACTTC
D: .; size: .; V: TRBV7-2; length: 16; J: TRBJ2-3; CDR3: CASSIYRGASTDTQYF; DNA: TGTGCCAGCAGCATCTACAGAGGCGCTAGCACAGATACGCAGTATTTT
D: TRBD1; size: .; V: TRBV30; length: 13; J: TRBJ1-1; CDR3: CAWTPGQGFEAFF; DNA: TGTGCCTGGACCCCGGGACAGGGGTTTGAAGCTTTCTTT
D: .; size: .; V: TRBV9; length: 15; J: TRBJ2-3; CDR3: CASSPSPKFTDTQYF; DNA: TGTGCCAGCAGCCCAAGCCCAAAATTCACAGATACGCAGTATTTT
D: .; size: .; V: TRBV28; length: 13; J: TRBJ1-5; CDR3: CASRGRGQEPQHF; DNA: TGTGCCAGCCGCGGCCGTGGCCAAGAGCCCCAGCATTTT
D: .; size: few; V: TRBV23-1; length: 13; J: TRBJ1-1; CDR3: CASSRRQNTEAFF; DNA: TGCGCCAGCAGTCGGAGACAGAACACTGAAGCTTTCTTT
D: TRBD1; size: .; V: TRBV5-6; length: 17; J: TRBJ1-6; CDR3: CASSLLPTGLGSSPLHF; DNA: TGTGCCAGCAGCTTGCTTCCGACAGGGCTCGGCTCCTCACCCCTCCACTTT
D: .; size: .; V: TRBV7-9; length: 15; J: TRBJ1-1; CDR3: CASTIFPTSNTEAFF; DNA: TGTGCCAGCACCATCTTCCCCACCTCGAACACTGAAGCTTTCTTT
D: TRBD2; size: .; V: TRBV7-9; length: 17; J: TRBJ2-2; CDR3: CASSFRAGGMNTGELFF; DNA: TGTGCCAGCAGCTTTCGAGCGGGGGGGATGAACACCGGGGAGCTGTTTTTT
D: .; size: .; V: TRBV2; length: 13; J: TRBJ2-5; CDR3: CASSGERQETQYF; DNA: TGTGCCAGCAGTGGGGAACGGCAAGAGACCCAGTACTTC
D: .; size: .; V: TRBV14; length: 15; J: TRBJ2-7; CDR3: CASSQTRVLRSEQYF; DNA: TGTGCCAGCAGCCAAACCAGGGTCCTCCGCTCCGAGCAGTACTTC
D: .; size: .; V: TRBV19; length: 12; J: TRBJ1-6; CDR3: CASKGYNSPLHF; DNA: TGTGCCAGTAAAGGGTATAATTCACCCCTCCACTTT
D: TRBD2; size: few; V: TRBV4-3; length: 15; J: TRBJ2-2; CDR3: CASSPRTSEAGELFF; DNA: TGCGCCAGCAGCCCGCGGACTAGCGAGGCCGGGGAGCTGTTTTTT
D: TRBD2; size: .; V: TRBV5-1; length: 17; J: TRBJ2-3; CDR3: CASSLTRLAGGRNTQYF; DNA: TGCGCCAGCAGCTTAACGAGACTAGCGGGGGGCCGGAATACGCAGTATTTT
D: .; size: .; V: TRBV7-8; length: 15; J: TRBJ1-1; CDR3: CASTLGGTMNTEAFF; DNA: TGTGCCAGTACCCTAGGGGGGACAATGAACACTGAAGCTTTCTTT
D: TRBD1; size: .; V: TRBV28; length: 17; J: TRBJ2-2; CDR3: CASRPSPGQGDTGELFF; DNA: TGTGCCAGCAGGCCTTCCCCGGGACAGGGGGACACCGGGGAGCTGTTTTTT
D: TRBD2; size: .; V: TRBV5-8; length: 18; J: TRBJ2-4; CDR3: CASSDWGAGGLAKNIQYF; DNA: TGTGCCAGCAGTGACTGGGGCGCGGGAGGTTTAGCCAAAAACATTCAGTACTTC
D: TRBD2; size: .; V: TRBV27; length: 15; J: TRBJ2-1; CDR3: CASSFPGLAGNEQFF; DNA: TGTGCCAGCAGTTTCCCCGGACTAGCGGGGAATGAGCAGTTCTTC
D: .; size: once; V: TRBV9; length: 13; J: TRBJ1-1; CDR3: CASSAGPNTEAFF; DNA: TGTGCCAGCTCCGCAGGACCGAACACTGAAGCTTTCTTT
D: .; size: .; V: TRBV7-3; length: 13; J: TRBJ1-3; CDR3: CASSQDRGNTIYF; DNA: TGTGCCAGCAGCCAGGACCGCGGAAACACCATATATTTT
D: .; size: few; V: TRBV4-3; length: 14; J: TRBJ2-3; CDR3: CASSQEPASDTQYF; DNA: TGCGCCAGCAGCCAAGAACCCGCGTCAGATACGCAGTATTTT
D: TRBD1; size: .; V: TRBV6-6; length: 16; J: TRBJ2-7; CDR3: CASSYNSGQVAYEQYF; DNA: TGTGCCAGCAGTTATAACTCGGGACAGGTTGCGTACGAGCAGTACTTC
D: .; size: .; V: TRBV7-6; length: 14; J: TRBJ2-2; CDR3: CASMRFTTTGELFF; DNA: TGTGCCAGCATGAGGTTTACGACCACCGGGGAGCTGTTTTTT
D: TRBD2; size: .; V: TRBV2; length: 16; J: TRBJ2-3; CDR3: CASSDRPGLATDTQYF; DNA: TGTGCCAGCAGTGATAGGCCGGGACTAGCGACAGATACGCAGTATTTT
D: .; size: .; V: TRBV28; length: 14; J: TRBJ2-7; CDR3: CATQEGGSSYEQYF; DNA: TGTGCCACCCAGGAGGGGGGGAGCTCCTACGAGCAGTACTTC
D: TRBD1; size: .; V: TRBV18; length: 15; J: TRBJ1-1; CDR3: CASSSRTGPNTEAFF; DNA: TGTGCCAGCTCATCTCGGACAGGGCCGAACACTGAAGCTTTCTTT
D: TRBD2; size: .; V: TRBV10-3; length: 18; J: TRBJ2-1; CDR3: CAISESQYAGESLDEQFF; DNA: TGTGCCATCAGTGAGTCGCAGTACGCGGGGGAGTCTTTGGATGAGCAGTTCTTC
D: .; size: .; V: TRBV28; length: 14; J: TRBJ2-7; CDR3: CASSPSGAPYEQYF; DNA: TGTGCCAGCAGCCCATCAGGGGCCCCCTACGAGCAGTACTTC
D: .; size: .; V: TRBV6-6; length: 11; J: TRBJ2-7; CDR3: CATTGAYEQYF; DNA: TGTGCCACGACGGGGGCTTACGAGCAGTACTTC
D: TRBD1; size: .; V: TRBV19; length: 14; J: TRBJ1-5; CDR3: CASKPTGGDQPQHF; DNA: TGTGCCAGTAAGCCAACAGGGGGGGATCAGCCCCAGCATTTT
D: .; size: .; V: TRBV9; length: 16; J: TRBJ2-3; CDR3: CASNLHGLGSTDTQYF; DNA: TGTGCCAGCAACTTACATGGGCTCGGGAGCACAGATACGCAGTATTTT
D: TRBD1; size: .; V: TRBV4-1; length: 18; J: TRBJ2-4; CDR3: CASSQGRIQGEAKNIQYF; DNA: TGCGCCAGCAGCCAAGGGAGGATACAGGGGGAGGCCAAAAACATTCAGTACTTC
D: .; size: .; V: TRBV19; length: 14; J: TRBJ2-7; CDR3: CASSMGGGHYEQYF; DNA: TGTGCCAGTAGTATGGGAGGGGGCCACTACGAGCAGTACTTC
D: TRBD1; size: .; V: TRBV7-9; length: 15; J: TRBJ1-2; CDR3: CASSLAYQGARGYTF; DNA: TGTGCCAGCAGCTTGGCTTATCAGGGGGCGCGTGGCTACACCTTC
D: TRBD1; size: .; V: TRBV9; length: 15; J: TRBJ2-7; CDR3: CASSVGSGGGYEQYF; DNA: TGTGCCAGCAGCGTAGGGTCAGGGGGTGGCTACGAGCAGTACTTC
D: TRBD1; size: .; V: TRBV9; length: 17; J: TRBJ2-1; CDR3: CASSVGDRGSFGNEQFF; DNA: TGTGCCAGCAGCGTAGGGGACAGGGGGTCATTTGGCAATGAGCAGTTCTTC
D: .; size: .; V: TRBV25-1; length: 13; J: TRBJ1-1; CDR3: CASSAGQNTEAFF; DNA: TGTGCCAGCAGTGCGGGGCAGAACACTGAAGCTTTCTTT
D: .; size: .; V: TRBV4-1; length: 14; J: TRBJ1-5; CDR3: CASSQGVGSQPQHF; DNA: TGCGCCAGCAGCCAGGGAGTAGGGAGTCAGCCCCAGCATTTT
D: .; size: .; V: TRBV2; length: 9; J: TRBJ1-1; CDR3: CASPPEAFF; DNA: TGTGCCAGCCCCCCTGAAGCTTTCTTT
D: TRBD1; size: .; V: TRBV19; length: 16; J: TRBJ2-7; CDR3: CASSLRTGTGTHEQYF; DNA: TGTGCCAGTAGTCTGAGGACCGGGACAGGGACACACGAGCAGTACTTC
D: .; size: few; V: TRBV19; length: 15; J: TRBJ2-7; CDR3: CASRVSGTISYEQYF; DNA: TGTGCCAGTAGAGTATCAGGGACCATATCCTACGAGCAGTACTTC